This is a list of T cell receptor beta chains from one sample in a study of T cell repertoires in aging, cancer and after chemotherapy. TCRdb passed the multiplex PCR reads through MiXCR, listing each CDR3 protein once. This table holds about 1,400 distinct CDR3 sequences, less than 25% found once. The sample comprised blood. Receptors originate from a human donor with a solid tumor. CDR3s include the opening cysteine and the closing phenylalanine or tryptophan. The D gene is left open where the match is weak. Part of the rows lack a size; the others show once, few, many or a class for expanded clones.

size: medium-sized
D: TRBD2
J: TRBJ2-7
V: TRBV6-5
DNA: TGTGCCAGCAGTTACTCTCCGGGACTAACCTACGAGCAGTACTTC
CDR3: CASSYSPGLTYEQYF

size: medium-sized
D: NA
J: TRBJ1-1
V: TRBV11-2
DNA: TGTGCCAGCAGCTTAACGTGGGGTAGGGCTGAAGCTTTCTTT
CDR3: CASSLTWGRAEAFF

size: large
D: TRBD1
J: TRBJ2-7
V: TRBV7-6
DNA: TGTGCCAGCAGCTACCTCACAGGGGCGTCGGGCGAGCAGTACTTC
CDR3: CASSYLTGASGEQYF

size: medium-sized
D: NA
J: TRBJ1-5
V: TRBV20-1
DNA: TGCAGTGCTAGTTGGGCCCCCGGGCAGCCCCAGCATTTT
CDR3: CSASWAPGQPQHF

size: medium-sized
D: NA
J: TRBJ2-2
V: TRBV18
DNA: TGTGCCAGCTCACCGGGGACCACCTCTGGCGGGGAGCTGTTTTTT
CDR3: CASSPGTTSGGELFF

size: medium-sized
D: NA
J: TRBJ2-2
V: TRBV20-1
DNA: TGCAGTGCTAGAGACAGGAGACTTGGGTGGGAGCTGTTTTTT
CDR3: CSARDRRLGWELFF

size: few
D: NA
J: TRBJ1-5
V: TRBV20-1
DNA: TGCAGTGTAAATAGGGGCAATCAGCCCCAGCATTTT
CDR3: CSVNRGNQPQHF

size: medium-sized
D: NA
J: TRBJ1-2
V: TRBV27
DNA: TGTGCCAGCAGTGTTGGACAGCTCTATGGCTACACCTTC
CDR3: CASSVGQLYGYTF

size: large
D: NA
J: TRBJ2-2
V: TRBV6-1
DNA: TGTGCCAGCAGCGCGGGGGACAGAAACACCGGGGAGCTGTTTTTT
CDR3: CASSAGDRNTGELFF

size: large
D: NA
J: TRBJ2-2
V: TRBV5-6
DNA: TGTGCCAGCAGCCGAACAATCCGGGGGGCAGCCGGGGAGCTGTTTTTT
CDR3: CASSRTIRGAAGELFF

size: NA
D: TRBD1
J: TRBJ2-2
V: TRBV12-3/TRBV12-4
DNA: TGTGCCAGCAGTTCCCGACAGGGGGCGCAGAACACCGGGGAGCTGTTTTTT
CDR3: CASSSRQGAQNTGELFF

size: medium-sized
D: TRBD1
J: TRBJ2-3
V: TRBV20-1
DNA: TGCAGTGCTCAGGGACAGCAGTTCCTTACAGATACGCAGTATTTT
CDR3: CSAQGQQFLTDTQYF

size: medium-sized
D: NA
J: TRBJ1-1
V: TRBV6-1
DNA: TGTGCCAGTCAGGGCCGGGTCGGGGGCAGGGTAGCTTTCTTT
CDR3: CASQGRVGGRVAFF

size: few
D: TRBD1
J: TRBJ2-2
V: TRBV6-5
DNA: TGTGCCAGCAGTGAACCCGGGACAGGGAACACCGGGGAGCTGTTTTTT
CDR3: CASSEPGTGNTGELFF

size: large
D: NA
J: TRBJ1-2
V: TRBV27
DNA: TGTGCCAGCAGCTCGCCGTTCCATGGCTACACCTTC
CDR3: CASSSPFHGYTF

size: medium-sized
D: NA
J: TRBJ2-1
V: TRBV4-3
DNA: TGCGCCAGCAGCCCTCCGCCCTTCTCCTACAATGAGCAGTTCTTC
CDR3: CASSPPPFSYNEQFF

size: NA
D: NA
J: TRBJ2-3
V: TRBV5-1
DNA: TGCGCCAGCAGCTTGTACAGCAGCACAGATACGCAGTATTTT
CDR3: CASSLYSSTDTQYF

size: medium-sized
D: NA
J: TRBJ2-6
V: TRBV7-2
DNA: TGTGCCAGCAAAGCCCACTCTGGGGCCAACGTCCTGACTTTC
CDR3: CASKAHSGANVLTF

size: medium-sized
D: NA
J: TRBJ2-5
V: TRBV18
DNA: TGTGCCAGCTCACCTGACCGCGGTAGCGGCCCAACCACCCAGTACTTC
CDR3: CASSPDRGSGPTTQYF